The clone carrying this T cell receptor (beta chain) rates as medium-sized. Its antigen is unknown. The input was around 0.5 ug total RNA; TCR beta cDNA was made from it with a constant-region primer. Libraries of TCR beta came from three nested multiplex PCR rounds with slightly modified ARM-PCR. Both of the initial two PCR rounds ran for approximately 11 cycles and employed TRBV1-TRBV30 forward primers alongside a C-beta reverse primer. In TCRdb, the multiplex PCR reads were re-called with MiXCR into one record per CDR3 protein. Among about 50,000 distinct CDR3 sequences listed, roughly 80% were seen once. These data belong to a study of tumor-infiltrating lymphocytes in primary liver carcinoma. Study context: The neoplasms were of stage T1-T3 N0M0, with dimensions of about 4.2 to 10 cm across. General study results and limits: Tumors and blood were compared for top-250-clone fraction, and tumors had the significantly higher value (p = 0.039). Tumor-adjacent and tumor-blood pairs overlapped less than tumor region pairs did.

For each extraction, RNA and DNA were obtained together from approximately 20-30 mg of unsorted bulk tissue. Each tumor had five separate regions sampled. The V end lost 2 bases, the J end lost 1 base, and 11 bases lay between the germline ends. Germline V gives CDR1 SQVTM, CDR2 ANQGSEA. The CDR3 runs to 14 residues. This TCR was sampled from a man between 40 and 49 years old with primary liver carcinoma and hepatitis B virus infection. V is TRBV29-1 and J is TRBJ2-5; D not certain. Source material: liver tumor tissue from sampling region 5. The sample's subset: tumor region T5, tumor centre. In DNA form, the CDR3 reads TGCAGCGTTGAATTCCCAGCCGCCCAAGAGACCCAGTACTTC. It encodes CSVEFPAAQETQYF.